This TCR beta chain was captured in a study of T cell responses to AZD1222 COVID-19 vaccine. Looking at the study overall: Analysis merged second doses at about 4 or about 12 weeks.

Findings and caveats of the study: Nearly half of the spike-specific TCRs reportedly recognize variant regions that carry no mutations. Clonal diversity was possibly underestimated, and the donors were mostly white British, with more females.

Clones were read by immunoSEQ multiplex PCR, and TCRdb kept only the in-frame ones, dropping some. The repertoire has 100,000 to 120,000 clones, about 85% of them found once; the top ten carry around 3.2%. For this clone: The target antigen is unknown.

Germline lookup yields CDR1 LGHDT and CDR2 YNNKEL (reference sequence). The length of the CDR3 is 13 residues. Between the trimmed V and J ends, which lost 4 bases and 6 bases, there was a span of 10 bases. The chain joins TRBV3-1 (or the pseudogene TRBV3-2) to TRBJ2-1; TRBD1 might be the D (5 bases). This specimen consisted of peripheral blood, obtained on day 0 of AZD1222 vaccination. The receptor comes from an adult in good health. CDR3 residues: CASSRGRPNEQFF. In nucleotides, the CDR3 is TGTGCCAGCAGCCGGGGCCGTCCCAATGAGCAGTTCTTC.